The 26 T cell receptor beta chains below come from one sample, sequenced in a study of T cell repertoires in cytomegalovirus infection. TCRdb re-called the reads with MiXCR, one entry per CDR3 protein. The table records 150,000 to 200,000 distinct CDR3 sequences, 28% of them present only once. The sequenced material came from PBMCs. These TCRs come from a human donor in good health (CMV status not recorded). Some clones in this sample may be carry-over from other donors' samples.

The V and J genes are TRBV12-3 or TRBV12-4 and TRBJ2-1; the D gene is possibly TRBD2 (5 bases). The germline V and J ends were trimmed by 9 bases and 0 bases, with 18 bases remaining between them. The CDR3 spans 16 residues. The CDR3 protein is CASQRDGESSYNEQFF. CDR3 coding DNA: TGTGCCAGTCAAAGAGACGGGGAGTCCTCCTACAATGAGCAGTTCTTC.

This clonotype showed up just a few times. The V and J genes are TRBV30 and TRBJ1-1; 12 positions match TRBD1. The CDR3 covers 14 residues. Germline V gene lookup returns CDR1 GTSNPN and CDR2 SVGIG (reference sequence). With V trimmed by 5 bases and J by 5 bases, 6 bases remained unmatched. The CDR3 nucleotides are TGTGCCTGGTTCCGGGACAGGGGGCTTACTGAAGCTTTCTTT. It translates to CAWFRDRGLTEAFF.

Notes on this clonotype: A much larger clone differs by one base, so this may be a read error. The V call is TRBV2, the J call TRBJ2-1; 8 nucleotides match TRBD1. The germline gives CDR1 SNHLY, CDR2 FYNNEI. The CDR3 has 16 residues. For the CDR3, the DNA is TGTGCCATCAGTCCCCCCCTGACAGGGGTCCACAATGAGCAGTTCTTC. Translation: CAISPPLTGVHNEQFF. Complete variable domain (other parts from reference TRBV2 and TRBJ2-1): EPEVTQTPSHQVTQMGQEVILRCVPISNHLYFYWYRQILGQKVEFLVSFYNNEISEKSEIFDDQFSVERPDGSNFTLKIRSTKLEDSAMYFCAISPPLTGVHNEQFFGPGTRLTVL.

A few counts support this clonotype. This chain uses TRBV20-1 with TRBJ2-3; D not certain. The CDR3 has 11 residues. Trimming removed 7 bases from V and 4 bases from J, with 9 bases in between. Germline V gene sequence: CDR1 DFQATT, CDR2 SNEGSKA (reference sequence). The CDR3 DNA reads TGCAGTGTTCGGTACCCAGATACGCAGTATTTT. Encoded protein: CSVRYPDTQYF.

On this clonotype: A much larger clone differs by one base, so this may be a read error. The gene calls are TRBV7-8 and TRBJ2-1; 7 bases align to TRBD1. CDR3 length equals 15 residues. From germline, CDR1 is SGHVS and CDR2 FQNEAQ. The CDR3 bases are TGTCCCAGCAGCCCGACGGGACAGAACTACAATGAGCAGTTCTTC. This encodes CPSSPTGQNYNEQFF.

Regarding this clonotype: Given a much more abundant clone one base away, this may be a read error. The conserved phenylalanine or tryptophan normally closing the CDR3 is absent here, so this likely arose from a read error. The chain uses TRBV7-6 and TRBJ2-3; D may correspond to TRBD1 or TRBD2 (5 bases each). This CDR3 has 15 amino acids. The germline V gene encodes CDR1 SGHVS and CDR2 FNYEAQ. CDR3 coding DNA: TGTGCTAGCAGCCTAGGGGACGGATCCACAGATACGCAGTATTTA. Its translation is CASSLGDGSTDTQYL.

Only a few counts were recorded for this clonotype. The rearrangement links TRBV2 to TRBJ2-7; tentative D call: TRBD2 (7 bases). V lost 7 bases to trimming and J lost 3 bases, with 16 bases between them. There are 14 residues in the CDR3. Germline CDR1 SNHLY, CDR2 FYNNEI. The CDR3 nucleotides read TGTGCCAGCACTCTGGGAGGGGGAGACTACGAGCAGTACTTC. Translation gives CASTLGGGDYEQYF.

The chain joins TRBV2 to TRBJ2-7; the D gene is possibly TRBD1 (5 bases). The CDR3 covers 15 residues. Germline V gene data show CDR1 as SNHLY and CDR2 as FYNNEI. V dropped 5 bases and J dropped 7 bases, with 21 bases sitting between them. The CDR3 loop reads CASSQRRAPWEEQYF. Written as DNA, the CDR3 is TGTGCCAGCAGTCAGCGCAGGGCCCCTTGGGAAGAGCAGTACTTC.

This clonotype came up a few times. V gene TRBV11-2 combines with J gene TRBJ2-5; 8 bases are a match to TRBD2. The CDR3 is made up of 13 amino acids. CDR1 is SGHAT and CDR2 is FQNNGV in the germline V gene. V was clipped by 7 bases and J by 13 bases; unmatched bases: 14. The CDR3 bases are TGTGCCAGCACCCCCACCCAAGCGGGGGACGCGTACTTC. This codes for CASTPTQAGDAYF.

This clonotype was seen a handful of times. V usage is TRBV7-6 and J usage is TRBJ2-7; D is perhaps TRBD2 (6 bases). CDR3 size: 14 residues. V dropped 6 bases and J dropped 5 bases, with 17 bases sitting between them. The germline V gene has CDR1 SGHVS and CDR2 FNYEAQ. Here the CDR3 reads CASSYLPGLNEQYF. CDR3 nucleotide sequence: TGTGCCAGCAGTTACCTCCCGGGACTCAACGAGCAGTACTTC.

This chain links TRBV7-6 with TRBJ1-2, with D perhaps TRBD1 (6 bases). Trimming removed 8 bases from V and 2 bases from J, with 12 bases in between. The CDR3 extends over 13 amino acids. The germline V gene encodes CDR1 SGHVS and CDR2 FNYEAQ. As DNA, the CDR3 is TGTGCCAGCGGGCGAGGGGGAAACTATGGCTACACCTTC. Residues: CASGRGGNYGYTF.

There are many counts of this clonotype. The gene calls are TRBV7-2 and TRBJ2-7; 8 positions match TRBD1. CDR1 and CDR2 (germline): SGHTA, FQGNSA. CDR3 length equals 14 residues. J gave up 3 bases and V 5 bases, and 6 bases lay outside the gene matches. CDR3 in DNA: TGTGCCAGCAGCGTCGGGACAGGTTACTACGAGCAGTACTTC. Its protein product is CASSVGTGYYEQYF.

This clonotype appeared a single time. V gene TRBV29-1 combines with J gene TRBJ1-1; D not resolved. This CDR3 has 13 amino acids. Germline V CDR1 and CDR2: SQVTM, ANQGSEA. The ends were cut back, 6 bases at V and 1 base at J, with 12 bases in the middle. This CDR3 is CSVSDVWNTEAFF. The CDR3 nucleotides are TGCAGCGTATCGGACGTGTGGAACACTGAAGCTTTCTTT.

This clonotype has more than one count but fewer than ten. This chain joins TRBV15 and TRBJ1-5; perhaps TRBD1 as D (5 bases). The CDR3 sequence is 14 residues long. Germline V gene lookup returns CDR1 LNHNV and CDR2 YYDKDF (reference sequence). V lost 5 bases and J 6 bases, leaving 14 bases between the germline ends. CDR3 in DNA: TGTGCCACCAGCTCGGGGACGGGACCTCAGCCCCAGCATTTT. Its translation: CATSSGTGPQPQHF.

CDR3 protein: CAWSVRSEAFF. The CDR3 nucleotides read TGTGCCTGGAGTGTTAGAAGTGAAGCTTTCTTT. V gene TRBV30 combines with J gene TRBJ1-1; D gene uncertain. Looked up from germline, CDR1 is GTSNPN and CDR2 is SVGIG (reference sequence). The V end lost 0 bases, the J end lost 7 bases, and 6 bases lay between the germline ends. The CDR3 is 11 residues long.

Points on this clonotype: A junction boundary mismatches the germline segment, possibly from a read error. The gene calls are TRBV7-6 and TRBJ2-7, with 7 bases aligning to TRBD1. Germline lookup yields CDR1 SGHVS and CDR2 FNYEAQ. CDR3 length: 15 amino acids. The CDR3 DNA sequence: TGTGCCAGCAGCTTGGACAGGACCCGTTCCTACGGGCAGTACTTC. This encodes CASSLDRTRSYGQYF.

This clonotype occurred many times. CDR3 amino acids: CASSFGRGADEQYF. The CDR3 DNA reads as TGTGCCAGCAGTTTCGGGAGAGGGGCAGACGAGCAGTACTTC. The chain carries TRBV12-3 or TRBV12-4 and TRBJ2-7, with TRBD2 as a possible D gene (6 bases). This CDR3 has 14 residues. Trimming cost V 3 bases and J 5 bases, with 14 bases left between them.

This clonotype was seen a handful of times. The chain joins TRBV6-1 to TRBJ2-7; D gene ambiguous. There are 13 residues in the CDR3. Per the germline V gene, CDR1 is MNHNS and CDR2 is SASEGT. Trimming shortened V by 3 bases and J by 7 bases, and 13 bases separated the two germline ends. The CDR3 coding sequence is TGTGCCAGCAGTGATGTCGGGTTAGGAGAGCAGTACTTC. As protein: CASSDVGLGEQYF.

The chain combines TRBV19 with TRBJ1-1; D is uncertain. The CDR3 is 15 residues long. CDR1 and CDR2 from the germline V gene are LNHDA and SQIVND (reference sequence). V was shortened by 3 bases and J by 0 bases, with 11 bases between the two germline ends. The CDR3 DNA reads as TGTGCCAGTAGTATTTCCTGGCAATTGAACACTGAAGCTTTCTTT. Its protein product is CASSISWQLNTEAFF.

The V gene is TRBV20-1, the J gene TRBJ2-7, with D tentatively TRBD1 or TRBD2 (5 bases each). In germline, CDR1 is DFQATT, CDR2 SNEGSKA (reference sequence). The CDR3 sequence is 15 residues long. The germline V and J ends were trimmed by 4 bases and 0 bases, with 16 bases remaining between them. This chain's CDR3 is CSATLDGASSYEQYF. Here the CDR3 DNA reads TGCAGTGCTACTTTGGACGGGGCCAGCTCCTACGAGCAGTACTTC.

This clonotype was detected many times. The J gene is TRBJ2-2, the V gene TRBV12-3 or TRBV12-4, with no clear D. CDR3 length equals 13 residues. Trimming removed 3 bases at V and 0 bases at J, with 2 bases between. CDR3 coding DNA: TGTGCCAGCAGTTTTTCGAACACCGGGGAGCTGTTTTTT. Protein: CASSFSNTGELFF.

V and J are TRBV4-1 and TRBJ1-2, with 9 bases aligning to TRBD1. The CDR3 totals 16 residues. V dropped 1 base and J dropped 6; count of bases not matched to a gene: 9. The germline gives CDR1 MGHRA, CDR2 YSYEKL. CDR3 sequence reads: CASSQGQGGLYDGYTF. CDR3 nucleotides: TGCGCCAGCAGCCAAGGACAGGGGGGGCTATACGATGGCTACACCTTC.

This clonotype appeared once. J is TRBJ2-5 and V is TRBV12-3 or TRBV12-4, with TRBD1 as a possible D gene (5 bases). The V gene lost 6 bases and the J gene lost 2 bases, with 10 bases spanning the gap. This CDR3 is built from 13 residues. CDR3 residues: CASSSAGQETQYF. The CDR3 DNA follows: TGTGCCAGCAGCTCAGCAGGGCAAGAGACCCAGTACTTC.

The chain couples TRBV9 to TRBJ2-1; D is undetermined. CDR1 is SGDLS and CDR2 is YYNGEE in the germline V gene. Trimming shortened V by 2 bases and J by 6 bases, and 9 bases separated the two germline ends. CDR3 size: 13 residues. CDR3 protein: CASSVSTVNEQFF. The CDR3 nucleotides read TGTGCCAGCAGCGTCTCGACCGTCAATGAGCAGTTCTTC.

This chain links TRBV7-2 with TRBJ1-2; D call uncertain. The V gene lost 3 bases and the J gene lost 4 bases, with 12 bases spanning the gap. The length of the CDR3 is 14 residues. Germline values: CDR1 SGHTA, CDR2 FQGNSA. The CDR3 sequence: CASSLECRVYGYTF. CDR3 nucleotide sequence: TGTGCCAGCAGCTTGGAGTGTCGGGTCTATGGCTACACCTTC.

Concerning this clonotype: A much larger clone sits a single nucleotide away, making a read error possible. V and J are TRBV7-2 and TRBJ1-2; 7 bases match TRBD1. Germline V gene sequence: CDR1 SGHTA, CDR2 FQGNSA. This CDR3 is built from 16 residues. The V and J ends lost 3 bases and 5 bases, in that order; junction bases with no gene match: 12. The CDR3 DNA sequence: TGTGCCAGCAGCTTGGGACAGTGGGCGCTCGGATATGGCTACACCTTC. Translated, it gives CASSLGQWALGYGYTF.